The sequence of this T cell receptor beta chain was determined in a study of T-cell memory formation after mild COVID-19. About the research overall: Largely, TCR clusters stayed within a single donor.

Study-wide results and caveats: The CD4+ clones that contracted clustered mainly within CM and EM, and the CD8+ clones concentrated in EMRA. Certain responding clones were present in pre-infection memory, suggesting participation of cross-reactive memory.

This CDR3 spans 17 amino acids. The V and J ends lost 0 bases and 7 bases respectively, with 19 bases between them. Germline V gene lookup returns CDR1 LGHDT and CDR2 YNNKEL (reference sequence). TCRdb processed the 5' RACE reads anew with MiXCR; each CDR3 protein has one entry. The sample has about 210,000 distinct CDR3 sequences, around 25% seen once. Turning to this clonotype: Its antigen remains unidentified.

This clonotype was sampled from an adult woman who had mild COVID-19 (a few samples of this study predate the infection). Cell type and time point are not known. The sample consisted of PBMCs or a T cell subset sorted from them (not recorded which). V usage is TRBV3-1 and J usage is TRBJ2-1; D perhaps matches TRBD2 (6 bases). The DNA for the CDR3 is TGTGCCAGCAGCCAAGATGATAGCGGTGTTTTTCTTAATGAGCAGTTCTTC. Protein: CASSQDDSGVFLNEQFF.